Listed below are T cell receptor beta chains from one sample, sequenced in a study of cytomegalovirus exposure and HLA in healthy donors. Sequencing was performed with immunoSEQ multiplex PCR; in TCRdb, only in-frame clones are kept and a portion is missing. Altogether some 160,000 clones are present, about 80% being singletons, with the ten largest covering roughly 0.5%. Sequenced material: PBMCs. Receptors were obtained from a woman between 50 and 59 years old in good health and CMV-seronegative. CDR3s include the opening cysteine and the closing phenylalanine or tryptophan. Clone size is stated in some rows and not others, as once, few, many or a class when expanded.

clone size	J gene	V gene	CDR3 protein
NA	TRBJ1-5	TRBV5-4	CASSRWGGREPQHF
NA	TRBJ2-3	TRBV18	CASSPISDTQYF
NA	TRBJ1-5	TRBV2	CASSGAEYNQPQHF
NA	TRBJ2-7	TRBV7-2	CASSGGAPYEQYF
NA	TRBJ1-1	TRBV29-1	CSVLVGGAEAFF
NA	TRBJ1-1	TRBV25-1	CASSEPYGARDTEAFF
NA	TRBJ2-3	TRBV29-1	CSVEGHTDTQYF
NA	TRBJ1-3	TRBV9	CASSVANQGTIYF
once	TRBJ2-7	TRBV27	CASSLSAQGESEQYF
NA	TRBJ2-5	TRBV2	CASRDRVGGTQYF
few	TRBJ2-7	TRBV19	CASSPRDLSYEQYF
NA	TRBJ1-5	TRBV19	CASRGGRGNQPQHF
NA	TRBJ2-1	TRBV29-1	CSVVGGDYNEQFF
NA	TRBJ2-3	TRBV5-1	CASSQDRHDTDTQYF
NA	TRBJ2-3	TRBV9	CASSEGLGLAGGSDTQYF
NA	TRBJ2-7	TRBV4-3	CASSQDRTASAYEQYF
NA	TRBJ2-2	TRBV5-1	CASSLVVEYTGELFF
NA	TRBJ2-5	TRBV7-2	CASSLSDEGTQYF
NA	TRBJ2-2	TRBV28	CASREDRTYTGELFF
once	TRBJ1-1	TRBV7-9	CASQSSGTKNTEAFF
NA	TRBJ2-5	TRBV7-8	CASSPRRLAGDQETQYF
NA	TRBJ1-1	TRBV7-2	CASSWKSSGEAFF
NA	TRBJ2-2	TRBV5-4	CASGRPGQGNTGELFF
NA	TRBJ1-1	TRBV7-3	CASSSSNTEAFF
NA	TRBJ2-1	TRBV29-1	CSVMSLSYNEQFF
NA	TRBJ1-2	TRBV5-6	CASSHIQGAHGYTF
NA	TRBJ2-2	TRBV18	CASSPPDRGNTGELFF
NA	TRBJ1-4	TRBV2	CASSASRVREKLFF
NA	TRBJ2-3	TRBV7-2	CASSFEVDTQYF
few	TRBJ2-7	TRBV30	CAWSVTQGFYEQYF
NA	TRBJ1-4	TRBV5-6	CASSLYRGEKLFF
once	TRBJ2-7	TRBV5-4	CASSGRGFYEQYF
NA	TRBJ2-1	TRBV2	CASSEEGTSGPNEQFF
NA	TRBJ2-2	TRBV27	CASSFGQGPAGELFF
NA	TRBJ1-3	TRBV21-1	CASSNRGGQGFFSNSGNTIYF
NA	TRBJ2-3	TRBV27	CASRYRGRGLFLSGVTDTQYF
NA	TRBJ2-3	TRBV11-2	CASLTLDSGKADRTDTQYF
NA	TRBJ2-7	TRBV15	CATSPGTVYEQYF
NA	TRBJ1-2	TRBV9	CASSVVGGATYTF
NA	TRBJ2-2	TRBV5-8	CASSRRQGARTGELFF
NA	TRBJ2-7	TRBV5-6	CASSGGLAGSFYEQYF
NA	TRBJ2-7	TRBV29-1	CSVRSGLPMAEQYF